Following are 24 T cell receptor beta chains from one sample sequenced in a study of blood T cell repertoires in COVID-19. Profiling relied on immunoSEQ multiplex PCR, and the TCRdb table lists in-frame clones only, not all of them. The table shows 50,000 to 80,000 clones, with more than 65% occurring only once. Sequencing input: peripheral blood. These receptors came from a human donor in a cohort sampled during active COVID-19.

The genes are TRBV6-6 and TRBJ1-3; D may be TRBD1 (5 bases). CDR1 and CDR2 (germline): MNHNY, SVGAGI (reference sequence). Deletions cut 5 bases from V and 1 base from J, with 18 bases between. The CDR3 covers 17 residues. CDR3 coding DNA: TGTGCCAGCAGTCCCAACGGACGGGACTGGTCTGGAAACACCATATATTTT. This encodes CASSPNGRDWSGNTIYF.

This clone has more than one count but fewer than ten. As DNA, the CDR3 is TGTGCCAGCAGTGCACAGGCGAGCTCCTATAATTCACCCCTCCACTTT. Its translation is CASSAQASSYNSPLHF. The chain joins TRBV2 to TRBJ1-6, with a tentative D call TRBD1 (5 bases). Deletions cut 4 bases from V and 0 bases from J, with 10 bases between. The CDR3 is made up of 16 amino acids. Per germline, CDR1 SNHLY and CDR2 FYNNEI.

The CDR3 sequence: CATGSRNTEAFF. CDR3 DNA sequence: TGTGCCACCGGGAGCAGGAACACTGAAGCTTTCTTT. V usage is TRBV10-3 and J usage is TRBJ1-1; D is uncertain. The CDR3 length is 12 residues. Trimming removed 10 bases from V and 1 base from J, with 10 bases in between. Per germline, CDR1 ENHRY and CDR2 SYGVKD.

V is TRBV7-3 and J is TRBJ2-3; possible D gene TRBD2, 6 bases. V dropped 0 bases and J dropped 2 bases, with 15 bases sitting between them. In germline, CDR1 is SGHTA, CDR2 FQGTGA. The CDR3 length is 17 residues. The CDR3 reads CASSLTGAGLNTDTQYF. CDR3 bases: TGTGCCAGCAGCTTAACAGGTGCGGGACTGAACACAGATACGCAGTATTTT.

A word on this clone: Other DNA sequences in this sample translate to the same CDR3. This rearrangement joins TRBV9 to TRBJ2-5; 13 positions match TRBD2. Germline CDR1 reads SGDLS; CDR2 reads YYNGEE. The CDR3 runs 16 residues. V lost 4 bases, J lost 2 bases, and 5 bases stayed unmatched. The CDR3 region has the DNA TGTGCCAGCAGCCCTCGGACTAGCGGGGGACAAGAGACCCAGTACTTC. Its protein product is CASSPRTSGGQETQYF.

The chain uses TRBV4-3 and TRBJ2-3; D possibly corresponds to TRBD2 (5 bases). The CDR3 runs to 16 residues. The V gene's germline CDR1 is LGHNA and CDR2 YSLEER. V was shortened by 3 bases and J by 2 bases, with 15 bases between the two germline ends. The DNA of the CDR3 is TGCGCCAGCAGCCAGCGGACTGGAGTCCCCACAGATACGCAGTATTTT. Amino acids: CASSQRTGVPTDTQYF.

The chain uses TRBV9 and TRBJ2-7; TRBD1 matches 7 bases. The CDR3 runs 14 residues. Germline V gene data show CDR1 as SGDLS and CDR2 as YYNGEE. The J segment lost 3 bases and the V segment lost 4 bases, leaving 7 bases of the junction unmatched. The CDR3 bases are TGTGCCAGCAGCCGGGACAGTACCTTCTACGAGCAGTACTTC. Its translation: CASSRDSTFYEQYF.

This clone was counted a single time. The CDR3 protein is CASSPIAPDSPLHF. The CDR3 DNA reads as TGTGCCAGCAGCCCTATAGCCCCGGATTCACCCCTCCACTTT. The V and J genes are TRBV5-5 and TRBJ1-6, with D hard to call. Germline CDR1 SGHKS, CDR2 YYEKEE (reference sequence). The CDR3 consists of 14 residues. V shed 4 bases and J shed 8 bases, with 13 bases lying between them.

Ten or more counts support this clone. The genes are TRBV7-3 and TRBJ2-3; a weak D match, TRBD1 (6 bases). The V gene's germline CDR1 is SGHTA and CDR2 FQGTGA. V lost 2 bases and J lost 6, with 12 bases in between. The CDR3 is 14 amino acids. The CDR3 region has the DNA TGTGCCAGCAGCTTACAGGGGAGCGCGGATACGCAGTATTTT. Its protein is CASSLQGSADTQYF.

This clone has more than one count but fewer than ten. The J gene is TRBJ2-3, the V gene TRBV18; maybe TRBD2 (5 bases). This CDR3 has 13 amino acids. Trimming took 3 bases from V and 6 from J, leaving 10 bases between them. The germline CDR1 and CDR2 sequences are KGHSH and LQKENI. This CDR3 reads CASSPNPGDTQYF. The CDR3 DNA follows: TGTGCCAGCTCACCCAACCCGGGGGATACGCAGTATTTT. Full variable domain (rest looked up from reference TRBV18 and TRBJ2-3): NAGVMQNPRHLVRRRGQEARLRCSPMKGHSHVYWYRQLPEEGLKFMVYLQKENIIDESGMPKERFSAEFPKEGPSILRIQQVVRGDSAAYFCASSPNPGDTQYFGPGTRLTVL.

The rearrangement uses TRBV7-3 and TRBJ1-3, with TRBD1 identical over 8 bases. Germline CDR1 reads SGHTA; CDR2 reads FQGTGA. This CDR3 is 15 amino acids long. The J segment lost 4 bases and the V segment lost 2 bases, leaving 4 bases of the junction unmatched. CDR3 sequence reads: CASSLQGAPGNTIYF. The CDR3 DNA sequence: TGTGCCAGCAGCTTACAGGGGGCACCGGGAAACACCATATATTTT.

This sequence joins TRBV29-1 and TRBJ2-3; 7 nucleotides align to TRBD2. There are 13 residues in the CDR3. Germline CDR1 SQVTM, CDR2 ANQGSEA. Trimming cost V 5 bases and J 5 bases; bases outside gene matches: 7. The CDR3 DNA reads as TGCAGCGTTAGGGAGGGGATCATAGATACGCAGTATTTT. Translated: CSVREGIIDTQYF.

The genes are TRBV28 and TRBJ2-7; 12 positions agree with TRBD1. Germline V gives CDR1 MDHEN, CDR2 SYDVKM. V gave up 2 bases and J gave up 11 bases; unmatched junction bases: 7. This CDR3 has 14 residues. DNA for the CDR3: TGTGCCAGCAGTTTAGGGACAGGGGGCTATCGGAAGTACTTC. Translation gives CASSLGTGGYRKYF.

The chain links TRBV29-1 to TRBJ2-3, with D perhaps TRBD2 (8 bases). V lost 1 base and J lost 0, with 20 bases in between. The CDR3 contains 18 residues. Germline CDR1 SQVTM, CDR2 ANQGSEA. The CDR3 nucleotides are TGCAGCGTTGAAGGCGGACAGGTTCCGGGGGGGAGCACAGATACGCAGTATTTT. This translates into CSVEGGQVPGGSTDTQYF.

This chain links TRBV25-1 with TRBJ2-3, with 8 bases lining up with TRBD2. This CDR3 comprises 15 residues. Germline CDR1 and CDR2: MGHDK and SYGVNS. V dropped 4 bases and J dropped 0; count of bases not matched to a gene: 3. CDR3 residues: CASSASGSSTDTQYF. The CDR3 bases are TGTGCCAGCAGTGCTAGCGGGTCTAGCACAGATACGCAGTATTTT.

The chain is built from TRBV5-1 and TRBJ1-1, with 8 bases fitting TRBD1. Trimming cost V 6 bases and J 4 bases; bases outside gene matches: 8. The CDR3 sequence is 14 residues long. CDR1 SGHRS and CDR2 YFSETQ come from the germline V gene. CDR3 coding DNA: TGCGCCAGCAAGCGAGTAGACAGGGGCACTGAAGCTTTCTTT. This encodes CASKRVDRGTEAFF. Based on the CDR3 plus reference TRBV5-1 and TRBJ1-1, the full variable domain is KAGVTQTPRYLIKTRGQQVTLSCSPISGHRSVSWYQQTPGQGLQFLFEYFSETQRNKGNFPGRFSGRQFSNSRSEMNVSTLELGDSALYLCASKRVDRGTEAFFGQGTRLTVV.

The chain uses TRBV6-7 and TRBJ1-2; TRBD1 aligns across 7 bases. TRBV6-7 is treated as an ORF (open reading frame) with a function not yet certain. J was trimmed by 3 bases and V by 5 bases; bases with no gene match: 9. This CDR3 contains 15 residues. The CDR3: CASSPTDRSDYGYTF. The DNA for the CDR3 is TGTGCCAGCAGTCCCACGGACAGGTCTGACTATGGCTACACCTTC.

V is TRBV13 and J is TRBJ1-1, with a possible D match to TRBD1 (6 bases). Germline V gene lookup returns CDR1 PRHDT and CDR2 FYEKMQ (reference sequence). CDR3 length: 15 amino acids. The V and J ends lost 5 bases and 6 bases respectively, with 19 bases between them. This chain's CDR3 is CASSPGRGGLAEAFF. CDR3 nucleotides: TGTGCCAGCAGCCCCGGGCGGGGGGGCTTGGCTGAAGCTTTCTTT.

The chain combines TRBV5-4 with TRBJ2-2, with D tentatively TRBD1 (6 bases). This CDR3 is built from 15 residues. V was cut by 0 bases and J by 3 bases, with 9 bases left in between. The V gene's germline CDR1 is SGHNT and CDR2 YYREEE (reference sequence). The CDR3 loop reads CASSLGAGDTGELFF. The CDR3 nucleotides read TGTGCCAGCAGCTTGGGAGCAGGGGACACCGGGGAGCTGTTTTTT.

For this clone: The junction does not match germline at one end; this may be a read error. The chain combines TRBV15 with TRBJ2-5; maybe TRBD1 (6 bases). The CDR3 consists of 17 residues. Germline V gene data show CDR1 as LNHNV and CDR2 as YYDKDF (reference sequence). CDR3 sequence: CATSRDKMGTRQATQYF. The CDR3 nucleotides are TGTGCCACCAGCAGAGATAAGATGGGGACACGGCAAGCGACCCAGTACTTC.

The V gene is TRBV4-3, the J gene TRBJ1-2; 8 bases agree with TRBD1. This CDR3 is 14 amino acids long. The germline V gene has CDR1 LGHNA and CDR2 YSLEER. Trimming took 1 base from V and 8 from J; bases not matched to a gene: 6. The DNA for the CDR3 is TGCGCCAGCAGCCAAGGCGTACAGGGGGGGGGCTACACCTTC. It yields the protein CASSQGVQGGGYTF.

This sequence joins TRBV19 and TRBJ1-2; D might be TRBD1 (6 bases). The V end lost 5 bases, the J end lost 2 bases, and 9 bases lay between the germline ends. Germline CDR1 LNHDA, CDR2 SQIVND (reference sequence). The CDR3 is 13 residues long. The CDR3 bases are TGTGCCAGTAGTCTCAGGGGAAACTATGGCTACACCTTC. Amino acids: CASSLRGNYGYTF.

In this sample, this clone turned up many times. V usage is TRBV29-1 and J usage is TRBJ1-2; the match to TRBD1 covers 7 bases. The CDR3 is 12 residues long. Germline lookup yields CDR1 SQVTM and CDR2 ANQGSEA. V lost 8 bases and J lost 14; bases outside the gene matches: 17. CDR3 residues: CSTHRDSGSGTF. CDR3 DNA: TGCAGCACACACCGGGACAGCGGCTCGGGAACCTTC.

This clone was picked up many times. The chain recombines TRBV21-1 with TRBJ2-7; the table names TRBD1, a call not compared with the DNA. TRBV21-1 is an annotated pseudogene. This CDR3 spans 15 amino acids. The CDR3 protein is CASSIPGQGSYEQYF. DNA for the CDR3: TGTGCCAGCAGCATCCCGGGACAGGGGTCCTACGAGCAGTACTTC.